This entry describes one T cell receptor (beta chain). This table comes from immunoSEQ multiplex PCR, and its TCRdb copy is limited to in-frame clones, with some not included. The sample comprises over 200,000 clones, roughly 87% of which are singletons, and over 1.5% rests with the top ten. Germline V gene data show CDR1 as SNHLY and CDR2 as FYNNEI. V was trimmed by 7 bases and J by 8 bases, leaving 17 bases between them. The CDR3 runs 13 residues. This record belongs to a study of blood T cell repertoires in COVID-19. The sequence was obtained from a man aged 40-55 years with active or convalescent COVID-19. Sequencing used peripheral blood. V usage is TRBV2 and J usage is TRBJ1-2; possible D gene TRBD1, 5 bases. The CDR3 DNA reads TGTGCCAGCATCCTTCAGGGTCTGGAAGGCTACACCTTC. Amino acids: CASILQGLEGYTF.